This TCR beta chain was obtained from a study of shared clonotypes between healthy human individuals (dated by TCRdb to the early 2020s). For the wider study: A few men and a couple of women, aged 18 to 49 years, made up the cohort. For each donor, CD4 naive and CD4 memory were each run on three plates, CD8 naive on two plates, and CD8 memory on one plate. To estimate repertoire size and how much clonotypes are shared between individuals, the study performed deep sequencing of blood TCR repertoires from about five healthy adults. To increase sequencing depth and limit assay-specific biases, different laboratories used diverse techniques to prepare libraries and sequence TCR repertoires. Each donor's leukapheresis produced roughly between roughly 0.85 and 10 billion PBMCs.

The donors were healthy, HIV-negative adults who had no recently reported acute infections or vaccinations. Every donor was a Caucasian adult living in Nashville, Tennessee, USA. CD4+ T cells were enriched by magnetic negative selection; naive cells were then positively selected on CD45RA, and the negative fraction formed the memory subset. Blood was obtained by leukapheresis, after which PBMCs were separated by Ficoll-Histopaque density gradient centrifugation and cryopreserved in liquid nitrogen vapor phase. Purity and quantity of every magnetically sorted T cell population were checked by analytical flow cytometry. Each sorted fraction had its genomic DNA isolated and then quantified by UV absorbance on a Nanodrop 2000c. Using the deep immunoSEQ assay, TCR CDR3 regions were amplified from genomic DNA by multiplex PCR. Extracted genomic DNA from each cell subset was distributed evenly across all wells of several immunoSEQ 96-well plates, and each plate was treated as a replicate. Each replicate PCR for sorted subsets received 150 to 250 ng genomic DNA, equal to about 29,000 T cell genomes. Purified libraries were measured with a Qubit 3.0 fluorometer, size-checked on a Bioanalyzer 2100, and measured again with the KAPA Library Quantification kit. Each immunoSEQ 96-well plate was sequenced on its own single-read 150-cycle Illumina NextSeq 550 flow cell. The paper's processing steps were these. Because the immunoSEQ output included only junctional sequences and no quality scores, the filtering could not be the same as the filtering used for full-length reads. To assign V/J genes and CDR3, sequences were annotated against IMGT germline references using PyIR, a Python wrapper for IgBLAST v1.9. Reads were filtered out if the reads had weak V/J assignments (E-value above 1e-6), no CDR3, stop codons, out-of-frame junctions, or ambiguous translated residues. V3J clonotypes were defined as sequences sharing the same inferred V gene, J gene, and CDR3 amino acid sequence. Percentage overlap between repertoires was calculated by dividing the number of shared unique clonotypes by the size of the smaller repertoire. Richness of each repertoire was evaluated using RTK rarefaction, the Chao1 estimator, and Recon v2.1 estimates of unobserved clonotypes. OLGA was used to compute generation probabilities for all TCRbeta clonotypes that the gDNA method yielded from a handful of donors. TCRdb re-hosts the immuneACCESS table, in-frame sequences only. Its copies lack some clones; in the studies checked, an unresolved V gene accounts for under half of them, and the cause for the rest is not known. The DNA was the basis for D and trimming; V, J and clone size are from that table. This sample comprises more than 1.2 million clones, about 98.5% of them detected only once. Approximately 0.4% of the sample belongs to the ten largest clones.

What the authors observed across the whole study: Even with the large sequencing depth, rarefaction of the sorted-subset datasets indicated that sequencing was incomplete. Higher generation probabilities were observed for clonotypes shared by all four sorted-subset donors than for non-shared clonotypes. Sampling was restricted to blood, and TCR repertoires in tissues likely differ from the TCR repertoires found in blood. Pairwise subsampling led to the expectation that sequencing depth would affect the degree of clonotype sharing among donors. When a handful of donors were compared, the shared fraction of clonotypes was 5% to 6.5% for naive CD4, less than 4% for naive CD8, more than 2% for memory CD4, and 0.4% for memory CD8. The small number of donors limited the genetic and exposure-history diversity represented. Larger estimated clonotype richness was generally found for naive subsets than for memory subsets.

The trim is 5 bases for V and 0 bases for J, with a gap of 17 bases between the germline ends. Its CDR3 holds 18 amino acids, cysteine through phenylalanine. This entry keeps only the CDR3 DNA: 54 bases, framed from base 1. From a lookup of the germline V gene (reference sequence), CDR1 and CDR2 are SEHNR and FQNEAQ. Comment on this clone: Its target antigen remains unknown. One base away there is no much larger clone; base qualities are not given.

The chain joins TRBV7-9 to TRBJ2-6; a tentative D call is TRBD2 (5 bases match). This clonotype originated in a man aged 25 to 45 in good health. The specimen was naive CD4+ T cells sorted from blood. The label giving this sample's cell subset or site can be read as: CD45RA+ positively selected. The CDR3: CASSLTGRGSSGANVLTF. The DNA reads as follows: TGTGCCAGCAGCCTTACCGGACGAGGGAGCTCTGGGGCCAACGTCCTGACTTTC.